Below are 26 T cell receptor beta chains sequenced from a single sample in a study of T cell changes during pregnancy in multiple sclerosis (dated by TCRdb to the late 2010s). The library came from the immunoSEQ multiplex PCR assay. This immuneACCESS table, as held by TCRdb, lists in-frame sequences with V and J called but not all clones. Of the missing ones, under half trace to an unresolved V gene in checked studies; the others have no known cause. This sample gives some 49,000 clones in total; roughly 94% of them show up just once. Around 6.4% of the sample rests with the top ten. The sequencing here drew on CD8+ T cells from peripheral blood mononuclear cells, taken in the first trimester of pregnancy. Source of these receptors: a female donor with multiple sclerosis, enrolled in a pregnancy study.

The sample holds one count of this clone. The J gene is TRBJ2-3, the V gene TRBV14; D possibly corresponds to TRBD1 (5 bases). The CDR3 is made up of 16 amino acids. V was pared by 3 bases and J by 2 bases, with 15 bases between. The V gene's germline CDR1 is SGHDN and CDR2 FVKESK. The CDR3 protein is CASSHDRTRFTDTQYF. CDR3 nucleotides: TGTGCCAGCAGCCACGACAGAACGCGGTTCACAGATACGCAGTATTTT. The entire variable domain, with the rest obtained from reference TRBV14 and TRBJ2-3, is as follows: EAGVTQFPSHSVIEKGQTVTLRCDPISGHDNLYWYRRVMGKEIKFLLHFVKESKQDESGMPNNRFLAERTGGTYSTLKVQPAELEDSGVYFCASSHDRTRFTDTQYFGPGTRLTVL.

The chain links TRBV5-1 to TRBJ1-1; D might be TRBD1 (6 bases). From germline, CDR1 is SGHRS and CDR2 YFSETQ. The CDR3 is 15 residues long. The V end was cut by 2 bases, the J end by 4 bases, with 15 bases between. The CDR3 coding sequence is TGCGCCAGCAGCTTAACACAGGGTTTTGGCACTGAAGCTTTCTTT. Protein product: CASSLTQGFGTEAFF.

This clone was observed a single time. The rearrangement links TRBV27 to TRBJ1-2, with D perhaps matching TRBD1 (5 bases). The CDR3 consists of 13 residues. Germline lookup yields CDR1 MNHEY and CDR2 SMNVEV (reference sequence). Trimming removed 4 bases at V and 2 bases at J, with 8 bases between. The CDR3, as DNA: TGTGCCAGCAGTTCGACAGAGAACTATGGCTACACCTTC. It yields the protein CASSSTENYGYTF.

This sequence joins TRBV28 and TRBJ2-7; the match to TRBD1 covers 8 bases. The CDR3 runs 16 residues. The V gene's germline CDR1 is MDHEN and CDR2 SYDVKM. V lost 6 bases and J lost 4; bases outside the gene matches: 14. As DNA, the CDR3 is TGTGCCAGCAGACGAACTCCATTGGACAGGGCTTACGAGCAGTACTTC. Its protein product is CASRRTPLDRAYEQYF.

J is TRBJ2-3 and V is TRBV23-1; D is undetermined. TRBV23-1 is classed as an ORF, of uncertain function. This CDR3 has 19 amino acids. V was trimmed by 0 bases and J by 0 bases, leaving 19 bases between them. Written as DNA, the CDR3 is TGCGCCAGCAGTCAATCTCTTGAACGGTCCAATCCTAGCACAGATACGCAGTATTTT. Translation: CASSQSLERSNPSTDTQYF.

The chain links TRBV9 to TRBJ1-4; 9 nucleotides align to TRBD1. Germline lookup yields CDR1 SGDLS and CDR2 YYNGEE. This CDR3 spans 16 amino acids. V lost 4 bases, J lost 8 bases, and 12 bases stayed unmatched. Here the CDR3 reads CASSNTRTGDNEKLFF. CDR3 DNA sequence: TGTGCCAGCAGCAATACCCGGACAGGGGATAACGAAAAACTGTTTTTT.

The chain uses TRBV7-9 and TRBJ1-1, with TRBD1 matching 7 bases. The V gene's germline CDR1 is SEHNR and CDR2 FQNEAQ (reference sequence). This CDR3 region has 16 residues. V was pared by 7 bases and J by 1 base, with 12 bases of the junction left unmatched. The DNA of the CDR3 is TGTGCCAGCACCTACGTCGTGGGACAGACGAACACTGAAGCTTTCTTT. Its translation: CASTYVVGQTNTEAFF.

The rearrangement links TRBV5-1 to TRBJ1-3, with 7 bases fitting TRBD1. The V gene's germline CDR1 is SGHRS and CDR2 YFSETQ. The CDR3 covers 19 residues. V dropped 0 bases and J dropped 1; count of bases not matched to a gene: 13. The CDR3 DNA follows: TGCGCCAGCAGCTTGGAGGGGCCAGGACAGGTATTATCTGGAAACACCATATATTTT. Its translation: CASSLEGPGQVLSGNTIYF.

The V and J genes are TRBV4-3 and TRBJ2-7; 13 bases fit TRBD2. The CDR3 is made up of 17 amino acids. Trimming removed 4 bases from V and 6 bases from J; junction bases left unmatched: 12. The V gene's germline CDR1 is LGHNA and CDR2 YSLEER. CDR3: CASSLRGGLAGDSEQYF. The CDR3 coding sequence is TGCGCCAGCAGCCTGAGGGGAGGACTAGCGGGAGACAGCGAGCAGTACTTC.

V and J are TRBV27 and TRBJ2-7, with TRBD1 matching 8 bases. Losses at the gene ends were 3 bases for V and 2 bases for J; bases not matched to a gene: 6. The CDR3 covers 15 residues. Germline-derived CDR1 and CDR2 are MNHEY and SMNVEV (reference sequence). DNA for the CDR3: TGTGCCAGCAGTTTTGGACAGGGAGGCCCCTACGAGCAGTACTTC. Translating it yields CASSFGQGGPYEQYF.

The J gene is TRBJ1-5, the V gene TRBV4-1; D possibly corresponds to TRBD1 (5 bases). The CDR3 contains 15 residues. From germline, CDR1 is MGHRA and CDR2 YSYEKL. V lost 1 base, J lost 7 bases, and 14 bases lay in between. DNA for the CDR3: TGCGCCAGCAGCCAAGTTCCTGGGGCGGGACAGCCCCAGCATTTT. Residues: CASSQVPGAGQPQHF.

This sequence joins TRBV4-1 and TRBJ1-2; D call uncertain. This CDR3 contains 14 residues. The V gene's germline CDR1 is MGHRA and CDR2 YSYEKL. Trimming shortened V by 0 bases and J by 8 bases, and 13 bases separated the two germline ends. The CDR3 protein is CASSQESGPRGYTF. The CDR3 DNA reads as TGCGCCAGCAGCCAAGAAAGCGGCCCCCGGGGCTACACCTTC.

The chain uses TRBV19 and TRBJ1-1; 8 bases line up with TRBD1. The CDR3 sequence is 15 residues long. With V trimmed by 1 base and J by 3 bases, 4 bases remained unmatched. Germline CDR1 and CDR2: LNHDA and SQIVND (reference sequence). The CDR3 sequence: CASSIGTGRYTEAFF. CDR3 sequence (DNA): TGTGCCAGTAGTATAGGGACAGGGAGATACACTGAAGCTTTCTTT.

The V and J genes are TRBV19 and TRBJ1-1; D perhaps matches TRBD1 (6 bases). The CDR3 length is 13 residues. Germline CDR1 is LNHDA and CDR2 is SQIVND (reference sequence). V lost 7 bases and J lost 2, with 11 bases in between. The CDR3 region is CASNPGDNTEAFF. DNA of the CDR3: TGTGCCAGTAACCCAGGGGACAACACTGAAGCTTTCTTT.

The CDR3 is CASKGGLGTEAFF. DNA of the CDR3: TGTGCCAGCAAGGGGGGGCTCGGAACTGAAGCTTTCTTT. The rearrangement uses TRBV27 and TRBJ1-1; tentative D call: TRBD1 (6 bases). CDR3 size: 13 residues. The V end lost 7 bases, the J end lost 5 bases, and 14 bases lay between the germline ends. Germline CDR1 is MNHEY and CDR2 is SMNVEV (reference sequence).

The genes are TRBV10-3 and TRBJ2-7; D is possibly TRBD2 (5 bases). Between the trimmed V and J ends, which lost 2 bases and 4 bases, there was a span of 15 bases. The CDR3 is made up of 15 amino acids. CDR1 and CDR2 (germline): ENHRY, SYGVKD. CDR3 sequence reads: CAISELPSKGYEQYF. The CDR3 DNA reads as TGTGCCATCAGTGAGCTCCCTAGCAAGGGTTACGAGCAGTACTTC.

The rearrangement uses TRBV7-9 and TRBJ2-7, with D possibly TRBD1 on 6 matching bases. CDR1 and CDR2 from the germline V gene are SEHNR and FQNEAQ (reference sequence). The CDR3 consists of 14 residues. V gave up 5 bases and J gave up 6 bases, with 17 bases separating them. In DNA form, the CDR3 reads TGTGCCAGCAGCCCTCGAGACAGGATCTCCGAGCAGTACTTC. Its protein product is CASSPRDRISEQYF. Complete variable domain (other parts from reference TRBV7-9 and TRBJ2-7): DTGVSQNPRHKITKRGQNVTFRCDPISEHNRLYWYRQTLGQGPEFLTYFQNEAQLEKSRLLSDRFSAERPKGSFSTLEIQRTEQGDSAMYLCASSPRDRISEQYFGPGTRLTVT.

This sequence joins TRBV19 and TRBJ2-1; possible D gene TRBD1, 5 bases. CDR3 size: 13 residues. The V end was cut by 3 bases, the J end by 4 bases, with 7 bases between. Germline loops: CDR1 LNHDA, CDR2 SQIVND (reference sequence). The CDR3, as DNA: TGTGCCAGTAGTATCTCAGGGTACAATGAGCAGTTCTTC. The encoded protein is CASSISGYNEQFF.

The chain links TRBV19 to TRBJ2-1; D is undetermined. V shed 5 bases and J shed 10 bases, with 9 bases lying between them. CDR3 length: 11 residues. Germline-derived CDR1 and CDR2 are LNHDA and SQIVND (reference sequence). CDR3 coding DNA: TGTGCCAGTAGTCTGTACACAGAGCAGTTCTTC. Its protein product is CASSLYTEQFF.

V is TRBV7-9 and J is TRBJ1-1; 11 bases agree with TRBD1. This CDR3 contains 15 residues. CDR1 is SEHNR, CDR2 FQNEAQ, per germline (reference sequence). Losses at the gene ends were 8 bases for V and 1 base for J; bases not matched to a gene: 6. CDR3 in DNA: TGTGCCAGCCGGGACAGGGGGTCCTCGAACACTGAAGCTTTCTTT. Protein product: CASRDRGSSNTEAFF.

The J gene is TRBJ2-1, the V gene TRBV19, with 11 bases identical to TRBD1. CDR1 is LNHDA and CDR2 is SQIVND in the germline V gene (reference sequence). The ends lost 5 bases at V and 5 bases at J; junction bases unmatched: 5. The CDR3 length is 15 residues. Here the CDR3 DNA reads TGTGCCAGTAGTGGACCGGGACAGGGGGACAATGAGCAGTTCTTC. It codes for CASSGPGQGDNEQFF. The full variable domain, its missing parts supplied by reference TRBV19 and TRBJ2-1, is DGGITQSPKYLFRKEGQNVTLSCEQNLNHDAMYWYRQDPGQGLRLIYYSQIVNDFQKGDIAEGYSVSREKKESFPLTVTSAQKNPTAFYLCASSGPGQGDNEQFFGPGTRLTVL.

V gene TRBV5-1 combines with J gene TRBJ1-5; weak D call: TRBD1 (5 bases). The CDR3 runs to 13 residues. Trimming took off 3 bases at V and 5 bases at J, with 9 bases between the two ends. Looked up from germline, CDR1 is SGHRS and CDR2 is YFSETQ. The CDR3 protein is CASSYRGDQPQHF. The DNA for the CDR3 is TGCGCCAGCAGCTATCGGGGGGATCAGCCCCAGCATTTT.

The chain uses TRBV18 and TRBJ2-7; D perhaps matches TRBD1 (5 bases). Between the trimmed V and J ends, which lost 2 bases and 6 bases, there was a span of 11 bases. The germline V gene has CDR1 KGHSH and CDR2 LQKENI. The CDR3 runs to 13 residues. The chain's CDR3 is CASSPGAGSEQYF. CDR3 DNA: TGTGCCAGCTCACCAGGGGCAGGGTCCGAGCAGTACTTC.

The CDR3 bases are TGTGCCAGCTCACTCCTAGCGGGAGGGTCCCGCGCCAAAAACATTCAGTACTTC. Protein: CASSLLAGGSRAKNIQYF. This rearrangement joins TRBV19 to TRBJ2-4, with 12 bases aligning to TRBD2. The CDR3 is 18 amino acids. The trim removed 9 bases at V and 1 base at J, leaving 13 bases unmatched. Germline loops: CDR1 LNHDA, CDR2 SQIVND (reference sequence).

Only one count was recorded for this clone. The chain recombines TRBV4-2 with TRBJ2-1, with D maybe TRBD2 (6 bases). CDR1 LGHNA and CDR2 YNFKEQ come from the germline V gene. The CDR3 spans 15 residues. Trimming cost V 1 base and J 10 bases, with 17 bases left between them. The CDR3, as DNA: TGTGCCAGCAGCCAAGGTCGCTTCGCGGGAAGGGAGCAGTTCTTC. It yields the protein CASSQGRFAGREQFF.

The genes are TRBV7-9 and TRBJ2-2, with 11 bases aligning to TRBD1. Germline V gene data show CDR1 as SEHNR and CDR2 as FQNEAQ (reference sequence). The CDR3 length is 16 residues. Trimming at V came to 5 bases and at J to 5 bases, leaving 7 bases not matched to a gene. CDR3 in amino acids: CASSPPGTGGTGELFF. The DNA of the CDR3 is TGTGCCAGCAGCCCCCCCGGGACAGGGGGAACCGGGGAGCTGTTTTTT.